These 21 T cell receptor beta chains came from one sample sequenced in a study. Using its own MiXCR run on the 5' RACE reads, TCRdb lists one record per CDR3 protein. The sample has about 7,200 distinct CDR3 sequences; roughly 39% are singletons. Sample: memory CD4+ T cells sorted from blood. Subset specified: memory CD4+ T cells, CD4+CD45RO+CD25-. The receptors come from a female donor with breast cancer.

The chain combines TRBV28 with TRBJ2-7, with D possibly being TRBD1 (5 bases). The germline V and J ends were trimmed by 4 bases and 5 bases, with 9 bases remaining between them. CDR1 and CDR2 (germline): MDHEN, SYDVKM. This CDR3 contains 12 residues. CDR3 sequence (DNA): TGTGCCAGCAGTTGGAGCAGGGACGAGCAGTACTTC. Encoded protein: CASSWSRDEQYF.

As DNA, the CDR3 is TGTGCCAGCAGTCCCACAGGTTTGGGTGGCAATCAGCCCCAGCATTTT. Translated: CASSPTGLGGNQPQHF. This chain connects TRBV12-3 or TRBV12-4 to TRBJ1-5, with a tentative D call TRBD1 (5 bases). Trimming removed 5 bases at V and 2 bases at J, with 16 bases between. There are 16 residues in the CDR3.

The chain carries TRBV10-3 and TRBJ2-5; D is ambiguous. The V gene lost 3 bases and the J gene lost 0 bases, with 8 bases spanning the gap. The CDR3 has 14 amino acids. Germline V lookup: CDR1 ENHRY, CDR2 SYGVKD. The CDR3: CAISEGLNQETQYF. Written as DNA, the CDR3 is TGTGCCATCAGTGAAGGGCTAAACCAAGAGACCCAGTACTTC.

The chain joins TRBV6-2 or TRBV6-3 to TRBJ1-5; D not certain. The CDR3 spans 15 residues. Germline V gives CDR1 MNHEY, CDR2 SVGEGT. The V gene lost 6 bases and the J gene lost 0 bases, with 12 bases spanning the gap. CDR3 region: CASSATDISNQPQHF. CDR3 coding DNA: TGTGCCAGCAGCGCTACAGACATTAGCAATCAGCCCCAGCATTTT.

J is TRBJ2-1 and V is TRBV20-1; a weak D match, TRBD1 (5 bases). The V end lost 6 bases, the J end lost 4 bases, and 16 bases lay between the germline ends. CDR1 and CDR2 (germline): DFQATT, SNEGSKA (reference sequence). This CDR3 region has 14 residues. Here the CDR3 reads CSAPGRVGYNEQFF. The CDR3, as DNA: TGCAGTGCCCCAGGCAGGGTGGGTTACAATGAGCAGTTCTTC.

This clonotype showed up just a few times. The rearrangement uses TRBV7-3 and TRBJ2-7; TRBD1 might be the D (6 bases). V was pared by 2 bases and J by 5 bases, with 7 bases between. Germline CDR1 and CDR2: SGHTA and FQGTGA. This CDR3 contains 12 residues. CDR3 DNA sequence: TGTGCCAGCAGCTTAGCAGGGGACGAGCAGTACTTC. This gives the protein CASSLAGDEQYF.

This clonotype turned up a few times. The rearrangement links TRBV12-3 or TRBV12-4 to TRBJ2-3; TRBD2 matches 8 bases. V lost 3 bases and J lost 2; bases outside the gene matches: 4. The CDR3 has 15 residues. CDR3 protein: CASSFGGAPTDTQYF. The CDR3 bases are TGTGCCAGCAGTTTCGGGGGGGCCCCCACAGATACGCAGTATTTT.

This clonotype was detected a few times. The CDR3 sequence is CASSSDITYEQYF. CDR3 nucleotide sequence: TGTGCCAGCAGCTCCGATATAACCTACGAGCAGTACTTC. J is TRBJ2-7 and V is TRBV5-5; D unresolved. This CDR3 has 13 residues. The germline gives CDR1 SGHKS, CDR2 YYEKEE (reference sequence). The V and J ends lost 3 bases and 2 bases respectively, with 9 bases between them.

This clonotype showed up just once. CDR3 sequence (DNA): TGTGCCAGCAGTGAAGGGCATCTTGGGTCAGGAAACACCATATATTTT. It encodes CASSEGHLGSGNTIYF. J is TRBJ1-3 and V is TRBV6-1; D ambiguous. Trimming pared 1 base from V and 4 bases from J, leaving 14 bases between. The CDR3 covers 16 residues. Germline loops: CDR1 MNHNS, CDR2 SASEGT.

Judged by abundance, this clonotype is large. V and J are TRBV11-2 and TRBJ2-5; D remains unclear. Trimming pared 4 bases from V and 5 bases from J, leaving 11 bases between. This CDR3 region has 13 residues. Germline V gives CDR1 SGHAT, CDR2 FQNNGV. The DNA of the CDR3 is TGTGCCAGCAGCTATGGGGATTGGGAGACCCAGTACTTC. Translation gives CASSYGDWETQYF.

The sample holds a few counts of this clonotype. The V and J genes are TRBV20-1 and TRBJ2-5; the D gene could be TRBD1 or TRBD2 (5 bases each). The germline CDR1 and CDR2 sequences are DFQATT and SNEGSKA (reference sequence). The CDR3 spans 15 residues. V was cut by 1 base and J by 2 bases, with 14 bases left in between. The CDR3 here is CSARGSGTEQETQYF. The CDR3 DNA reads TGCAGTGCTAGAGGTTCAGGGACCGAACAAGAGACCCAGTACTTC.

The sample holds one count of this clonotype. The V call is TRBV12-3 or TRBV12-4, the J call TRBJ2-5; the match to TRBD2 covers 10 bases. V shed 6 bases and J 11 bases; nucleotides not matched to a gene: 12. This CDR3 has 14 residues. The CDR3 loop is CASRVLAGVDEQYF. In DNA form, the CDR3 reads TGTGCCAGCAGGGTCCTAGCGGGAGTGGATGAGCAGTACTTC.

In this sample, this clonotype is medium-sized. The chain couples TRBV20-1 to TRBJ2-7; TRBD2 matches at 12 bases. The CDR3 has 13 residues. Germline CDR1 and CDR2: DFQATT and SNEGSKA (reference sequence). V was pared by 5 bases and J by 6 bases, with 5 bases of the junction left unmatched. The CDR3 nucleotides are TGCAGTGCTCTCGGACTAGCGGGACTCGAGCAGTACTTC. Residues: CSALGLAGLEQYF.

This chain links TRBV7-2 with TRBJ1-6; D possibly corresponds to TRBD1 (6 bases). CDR3 length equals 14 residues. V was trimmed by 11 bases and J by 7 bases, leaving 18 bases between them. Germline-derived CDR1 and CDR2 are SGHTA and FQGNSA. The CDR3 nucleotides read TGTGCCGCTGCCGGGCAGGGGAGGAATTCACCCCTCCACTTT. Amino acid sequence: CAAAGQGRNSPLHF.

J is TRBJ1-2 and V is TRBV12-3 or TRBV12-4; 9 nucleotides line up with TRBD1. CDR3 length: 13 residues. Losses at the gene ends were 6 bases for V and 8 bases for J; bases not matched to a gene: 7. DNA of the CDR3: TGTGCCAGCAGGCCTGGACAGGGGAAGGGCTACACCTTC. Translation gives CASRPGQGKGYTF.

Concerning this clonotype: This may be a read error: a much more frequent sequence differs by one nucleotide. Written as DNA, the CDR3 is TGTGCCACACCACTCCGGGACAGGGCAGATACGCAGTATTTT. Translation: CATPLRDRADTQYF. The rearrangement links TRBV30 to TRBJ2-3; the match to TRBD1 covers 9 bases. The CDR3 contains 14 residues. V was pared by 8 bases and J by 4 bases, with 10 bases of the junction left unmatched. The germline V gene has CDR1 GTSNPN and CDR2 SVGIG (reference sequence).

The table lists this clonotype with a few counts. The CDR3 nucleotides read TGCGCCAGCAGCTTGGAACTAGTAGCCGAGCAGTACTTC. Translating gives CASSLELVAEQYF. The J gene is TRBJ2-7, the V gene TRBV5-1, with D possibly matching TRBD2 (5 bases). Germline loops: CDR1 SGHRS, CDR2 YFSETQ. Deletions cut 0 bases from V and 6 bases from J, with 10 bases between. The CDR3 is made up of 13 amino acids.

The V gene is TRBV7-2, the J gene TRBJ1-5; D might be TRBD1 (5 bases). V lost 3 bases to trimming and J lost 1 base, with 10 bases between them. CDR1 and CDR2 (germline): SGHTA, FQGNSA. The CDR3 runs to 15 residues. For the CDR3, the DNA is TGTGCCAGCAGCTTGCAGGGAACGAGCAATCAGCCCCAGCATTTT. Amino acids: CASSLQGTSNQPQHF.

This clonotype appeared a few times. J is TRBJ2-7 and V is TRBV7-2; perhaps TRBD1 as D (6 bases). Germline V lookup: CDR1 SGHTA, CDR2 FQGNSA. V lost 3 bases and J lost 5, with 26 bases in between. The CDR3 loop spans 18 amino acids. The chain's CDR3 is CASSFKILSRAGVHEQYF. The DNA of the CDR3 is TGTGCCAGCAGCTTCAAAATCCTGTCCCGCGCAGGGGTCCACGAGCAGTACTTC.

The chain links TRBV12-3 or TRBV12-4 to TRBJ1-2; D gene unclear. V was trimmed by 5 bases and J by 4 bases, leaving 11 bases between them. The CDR3 consists of 13 residues. DNA of the CDR3: TGTGCCAGCAGTCCCCGACTCAGCTATGGCTACACCTTC. Its protein product is CASSPRLSYGYTF.

A few counts support this clonotype. The V gene is TRBV11-2, the J gene TRBJ2-7; D is tentatively TRBD1 or TRBD2 (5 bases each). Per germline, CDR1 SGHAT and CDR2 FQNNGV. The CDR3 has 16 amino acids. V was cut by 6 bases and J by 3 bases, with 21 bases left in between. For the CDR3, the DNA is TGTGCCAGCAGTTTAATGCAGTCGGGACCGAACTACGAGCAGTACTTC. Protein: CASSLMQSGPNYEQYF.